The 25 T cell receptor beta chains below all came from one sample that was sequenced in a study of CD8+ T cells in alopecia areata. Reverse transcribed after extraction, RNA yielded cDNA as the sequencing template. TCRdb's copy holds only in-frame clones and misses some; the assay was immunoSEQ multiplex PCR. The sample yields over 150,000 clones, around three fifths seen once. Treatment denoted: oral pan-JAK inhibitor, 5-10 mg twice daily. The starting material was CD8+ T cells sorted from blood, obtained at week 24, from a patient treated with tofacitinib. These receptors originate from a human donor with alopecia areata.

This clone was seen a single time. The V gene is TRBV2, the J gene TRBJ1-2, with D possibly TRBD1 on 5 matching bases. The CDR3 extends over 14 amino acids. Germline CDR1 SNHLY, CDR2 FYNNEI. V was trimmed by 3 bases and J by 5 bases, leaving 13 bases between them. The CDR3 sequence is CASSDPGIGYGYTF. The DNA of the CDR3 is TGTGCCAGCAGTGATCCAGGGATAGGGTATGGCTACACCTTC.

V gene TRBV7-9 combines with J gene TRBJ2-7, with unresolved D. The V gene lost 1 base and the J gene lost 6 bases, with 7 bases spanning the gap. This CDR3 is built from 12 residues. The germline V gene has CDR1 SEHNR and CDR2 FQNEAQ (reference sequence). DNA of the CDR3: TGTGCCAGCAGCTTAGGGTCAGGCGAGCAGTACTTC. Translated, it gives CASSLGSGEQYF.

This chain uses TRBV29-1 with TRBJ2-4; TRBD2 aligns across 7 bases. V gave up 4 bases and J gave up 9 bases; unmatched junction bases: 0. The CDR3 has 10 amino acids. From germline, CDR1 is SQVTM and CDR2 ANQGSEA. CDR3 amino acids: CSVGEGIQYF. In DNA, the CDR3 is TGCAGCGTTGGGGAGGGCATTCAGTACTTC.

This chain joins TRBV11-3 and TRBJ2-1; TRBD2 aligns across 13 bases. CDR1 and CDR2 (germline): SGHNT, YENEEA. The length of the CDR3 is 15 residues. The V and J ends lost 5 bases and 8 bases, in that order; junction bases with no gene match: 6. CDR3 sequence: CASSLGGLAGDEQFF. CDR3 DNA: TGTGCCAGCAGCCTAGGTGGACTAGCGGGGGATGAGCAGTTCTTC.

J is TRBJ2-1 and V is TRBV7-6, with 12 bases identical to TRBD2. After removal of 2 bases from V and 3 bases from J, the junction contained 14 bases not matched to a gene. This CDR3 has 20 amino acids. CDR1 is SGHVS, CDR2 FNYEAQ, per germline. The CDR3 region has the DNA TGTGCCAGCAGCTTACTCTTGACTAGCGGGAGTTGGGTCCTCTACAATGAGCAGTTCTTC. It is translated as CASSLLLTSGSWVLYNEQFF.

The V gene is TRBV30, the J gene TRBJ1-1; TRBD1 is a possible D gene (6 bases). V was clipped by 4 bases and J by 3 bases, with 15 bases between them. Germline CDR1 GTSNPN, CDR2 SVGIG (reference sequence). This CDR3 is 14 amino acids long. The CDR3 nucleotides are TGTGCCTGGAAGGGCAGGGGTGGGGACACTGAAGCTTTCTTT. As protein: CAWKGRGGDTEAFF.

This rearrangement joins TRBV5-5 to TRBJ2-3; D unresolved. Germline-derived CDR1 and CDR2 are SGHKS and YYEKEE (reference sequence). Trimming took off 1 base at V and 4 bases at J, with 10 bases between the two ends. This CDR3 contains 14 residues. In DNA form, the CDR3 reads TGTGCCAGCAGCTTGTCAGCTCCCGCAGATACGCAGTATTTT. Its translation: CASSLSAPADTQYF. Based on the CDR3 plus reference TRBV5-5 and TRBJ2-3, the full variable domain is DAGVTQSPTHLIKTRGQQVTLRCSPISGHKSVSWYQQVLGQGPQFIFQYYEKEERGRGNFPDRFSARQFPNYSSELNVNALLLGDSALYLCASSLSAPADTQYFGPGTRLTVL.

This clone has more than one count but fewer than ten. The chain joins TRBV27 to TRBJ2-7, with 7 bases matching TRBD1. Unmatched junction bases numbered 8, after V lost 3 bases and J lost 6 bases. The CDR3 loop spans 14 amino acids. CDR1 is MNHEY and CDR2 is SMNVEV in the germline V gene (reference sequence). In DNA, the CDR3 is TGTGCCAGCAGTTTGGGGACAGAACCACGCGAGCAGTACTTC. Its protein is CASSLGTEPREQYF.

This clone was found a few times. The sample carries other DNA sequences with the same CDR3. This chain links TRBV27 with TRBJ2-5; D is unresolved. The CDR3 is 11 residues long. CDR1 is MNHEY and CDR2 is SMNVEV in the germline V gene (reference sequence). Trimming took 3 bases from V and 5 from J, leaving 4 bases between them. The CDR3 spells CASSFRETQYF. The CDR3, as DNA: TGTGCCAGCAGTTTTCGGGAGACCCAGTACTTC.

The CDR3 sequence is CASRDREETQYF. The DNA for the CDR3 is TGTGCCAGCAGAGACAGGGAAGAGACCCAGTACTTC. The gene calls are TRBV25-1 and TRBJ2-5; TRBD1 agrees at 7 bases. The CDR3 spans 12 residues. Germline CDR1 is MGHDK and CDR2 is SYGVNS. V was pared by 6 bases and J by 3 bases, with 1 base of the junction left unmatched.

The CDR3 region is CASSVLGDRENTGELFF. As DNA, the CDR3 is TGTGCCAGCAGCGTCCTAGGGGACAGGGAAAACACCGGGGAGCTGTTTTTT. The chain employs TRBV7-9 and TRBJ2-2, with 9 bases that match TRBD1. Germline V gene lookup returns CDR1 SEHNR and CDR2 FQNEAQ (reference sequence). CDR3 length equals 17 residues. V trimming: 5 bases; J trimming: 2 bases; junction bases outside the gene matches: 9.

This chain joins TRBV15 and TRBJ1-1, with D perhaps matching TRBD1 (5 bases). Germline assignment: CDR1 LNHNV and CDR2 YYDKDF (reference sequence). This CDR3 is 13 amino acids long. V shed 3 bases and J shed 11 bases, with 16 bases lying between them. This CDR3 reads CATSRALGVGAFF. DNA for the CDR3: TGTGCCACCAGCAGGGCCCTAGGGGTCGGGGCTTTCTTT.

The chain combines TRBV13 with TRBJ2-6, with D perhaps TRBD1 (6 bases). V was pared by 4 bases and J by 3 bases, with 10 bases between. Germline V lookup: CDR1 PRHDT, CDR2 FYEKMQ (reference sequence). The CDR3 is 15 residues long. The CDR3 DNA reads TGTGCCAGCAGCTCGGGACAAATTGGGGCCAACGTCCTGACTTTC. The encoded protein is CASSSGQIGANVLTF.

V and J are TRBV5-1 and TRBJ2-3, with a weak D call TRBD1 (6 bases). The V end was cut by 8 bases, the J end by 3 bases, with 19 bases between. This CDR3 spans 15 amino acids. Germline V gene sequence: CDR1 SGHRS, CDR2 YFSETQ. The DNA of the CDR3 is TGCGCCAGTGACCGAGGGGGAGATGGGACAGATACGCAGTATTTT. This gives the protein CASDRGGDGTDTQYF.

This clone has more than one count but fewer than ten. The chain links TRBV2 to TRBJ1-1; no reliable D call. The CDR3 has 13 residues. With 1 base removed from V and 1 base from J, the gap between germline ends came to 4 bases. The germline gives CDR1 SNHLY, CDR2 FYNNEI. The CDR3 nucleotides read TGTGCCAGCAGTGAAGAACAGAACACTGAAGCTTTCTTT. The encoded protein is CASSEEQNTEAFF.

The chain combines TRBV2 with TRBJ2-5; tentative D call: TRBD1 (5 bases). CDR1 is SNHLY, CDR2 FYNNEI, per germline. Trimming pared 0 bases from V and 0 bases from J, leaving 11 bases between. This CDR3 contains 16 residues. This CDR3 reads CASSEASTVYQETQYF. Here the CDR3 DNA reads TGTGCCAGCAGTGAAGCGTCGACAGTTTACCAAGAGACCCAGTACTTC.

The CDR3 protein is CASSQGLSYEQYF. The CDR3, as DNA: TGTGCCAGCAGCCAAGGACTCTCCTACGAGCAGTACTTC. J is TRBJ2-7 and V is TRBV4-2; unclear D gene. The germline V and J ends were trimmed by 1 base and 0 bases, with 4 bases remaining between them. The CDR3 length is 13 residues. The germline V gene has CDR1 LGHNA and CDR2 YNFKEQ.

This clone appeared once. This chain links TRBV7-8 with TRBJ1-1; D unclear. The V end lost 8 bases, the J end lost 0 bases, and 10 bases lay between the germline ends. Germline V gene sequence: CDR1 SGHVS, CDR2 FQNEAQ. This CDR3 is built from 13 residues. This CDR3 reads CASQEGVNTEAFF. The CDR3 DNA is TGTGCCAGCCAGGAGGGAGTGAACACTGAAGCTTTCTTT.

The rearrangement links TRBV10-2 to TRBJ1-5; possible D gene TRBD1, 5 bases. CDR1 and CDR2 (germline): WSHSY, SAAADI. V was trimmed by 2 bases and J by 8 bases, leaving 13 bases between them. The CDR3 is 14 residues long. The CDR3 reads CASSEGLGVKPQHF. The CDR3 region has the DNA TGCGCCAGCAGTGAGGGACTAGGGGTCAAGCCCCAGCATTTT.

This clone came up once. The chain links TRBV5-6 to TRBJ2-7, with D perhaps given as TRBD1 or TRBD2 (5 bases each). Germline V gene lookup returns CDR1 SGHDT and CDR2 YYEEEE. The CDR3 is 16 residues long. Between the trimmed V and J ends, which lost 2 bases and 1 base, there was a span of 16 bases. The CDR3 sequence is CASSFLVGVESYEQYF. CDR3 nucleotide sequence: TGTGCCAGCAGCTTCCTCGTGGGGGTAGAGTCCTACGAGCAGTACTTC.

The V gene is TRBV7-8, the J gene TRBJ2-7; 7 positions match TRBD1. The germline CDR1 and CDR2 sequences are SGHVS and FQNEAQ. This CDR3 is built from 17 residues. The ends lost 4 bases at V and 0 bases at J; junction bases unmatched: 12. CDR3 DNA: TGTGCCAGCAGCTCTATTAACAGGGGCCGGAGCTCCTACGAGCAGTACTTC. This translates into CASSSINRGRSSYEQYF.

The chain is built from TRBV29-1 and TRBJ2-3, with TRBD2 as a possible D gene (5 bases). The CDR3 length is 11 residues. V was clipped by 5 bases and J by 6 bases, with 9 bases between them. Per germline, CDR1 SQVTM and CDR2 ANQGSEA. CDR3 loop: CSVSGVDTQYF. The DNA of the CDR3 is TGCAGCGTTTCCGGGGTGGATACGCAGTATTTT.

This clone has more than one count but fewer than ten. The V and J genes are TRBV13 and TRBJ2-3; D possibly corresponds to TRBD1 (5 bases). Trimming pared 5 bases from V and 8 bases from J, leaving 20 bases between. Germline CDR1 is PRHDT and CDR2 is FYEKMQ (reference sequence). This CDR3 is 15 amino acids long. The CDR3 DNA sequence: TGTGCCAGCAGCCAAACCGAGACGAAGCAGGGTACGCAGTATTTT. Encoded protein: CASSQTETKQGTQYF.

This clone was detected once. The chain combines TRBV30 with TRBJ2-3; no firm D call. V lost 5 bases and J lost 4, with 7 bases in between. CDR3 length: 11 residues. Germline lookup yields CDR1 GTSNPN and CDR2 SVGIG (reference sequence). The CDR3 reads CAWSGADTQYF. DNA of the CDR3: TGTGCCTGGTCTGGGGCAGATACGCAGTATTTT.

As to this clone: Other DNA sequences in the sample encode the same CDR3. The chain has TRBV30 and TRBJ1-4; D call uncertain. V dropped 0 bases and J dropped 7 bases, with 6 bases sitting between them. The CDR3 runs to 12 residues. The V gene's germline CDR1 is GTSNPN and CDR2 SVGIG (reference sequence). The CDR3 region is CAWSVLGEKLFF. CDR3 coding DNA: TGTGCCTGGAGTGTACTGGGTGAAAAACTGTTTTTT. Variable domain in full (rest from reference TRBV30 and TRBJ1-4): SQTIHQWPATLVQPVGSPLSLECTVEGTSNPNLYWYRQAAGRGLQLLFYSVGIGQISSEVPQNLSASRPQDRQFILSSKKLLLSDSGFYLCAWSVLGEKLFFGSGTQLSVL.